This T cell receptor beta chain came from a study of blood T cell repertoires in COVID-19. This table comes from immunoSEQ multiplex PCR, and its TCRdb copy is limited to in-frame clones, with some not included. The sample has some 270,000 clones, approximately 83% seen once. The germline gives CDR1 SGHRS, CDR2 YFSETQ. The CDR3 totals 14 residues. Deletions cut 0 bases from V and 9 bases from J, with 13 bases between. The sequenced sample consisted of PBMCs or T cells enriched from blood (not recorded which). The rearrangement joins TRBV5-1 to TRBJ1-3, with D possibly TRBD1 on 5 matching bases. The source of this sequence is a woman in her 30s who had recovered from COVID-19. CDR3 DNA: TGCGCCAGCAGCTTGGAGTGGGGGGACGGCACCATATATTTT. Translation gives CASSLEWGDGTIYF.